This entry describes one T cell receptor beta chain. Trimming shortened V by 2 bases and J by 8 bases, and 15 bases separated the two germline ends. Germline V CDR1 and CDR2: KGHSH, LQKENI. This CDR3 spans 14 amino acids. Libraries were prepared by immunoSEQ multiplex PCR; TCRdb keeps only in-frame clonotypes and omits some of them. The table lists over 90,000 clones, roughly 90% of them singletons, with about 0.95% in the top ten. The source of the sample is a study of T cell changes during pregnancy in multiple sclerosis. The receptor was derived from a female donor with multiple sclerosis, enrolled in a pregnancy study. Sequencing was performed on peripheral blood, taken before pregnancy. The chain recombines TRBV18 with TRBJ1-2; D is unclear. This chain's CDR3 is CASSPKERGAGYTF. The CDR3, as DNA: TGTGCCAGCTCACCAAAGGAAAGAGGAGCAGGCTACACCTTC.